A single sample is the source of the 17 T cell receptor beta chains below, sequenced in a study of blood T cell repertoires in COVID-19 (dated by TCRdb to 2018 to 2020). The library was produced with the immunoSEQ multiplex PCR assay. TCRdb re-hosts the immuneACCESS table, in-frame sequences only. Its copies lack some clones; in the studies checked, an unresolved V gene accounts for under half of them, and the cause for the rest is not known. The sample table contains fewer than 400,000 clones; only one count was recorded for 80% to 95% of them. Around a sixth of the sample lies in the top ten. Material for sequencing was PBMCs or T cells enriched from blood (not recorded which). Source of these receptors: a woman aged 25 to 39 who had recovered from COVID-19.

The genes are TRBV20-1 and TRBJ1-1; 8 bases agree with TRBD1. CDR3 length equals 15 residues. With 3 bases clipped from V and 7 bases from J, the junction kept 13 bases outside the gene matches. Germline lookup yields CDR1 DFQATT and CDR2 SNEGSKA (reference sequence). The CDR3 DNA follows: TGCAGTGCTAGTACACATGGGACAGGTAGAAGTGAAGCTTTCTTT. Its protein product is CSASTHGTGRSEAFF.

The chain combines TRBV5-5 with TRBJ2-5, with D perhaps matching TRBD2 (5 bases). V lost 0 bases and J 5 bases, leaving 11 bases between the germline ends. CDR1 is SGHKS, CDR2 YYEKEE, per germline (reference sequence). CDR3 length: 14 amino acids. The CDR3 nucleotides read TGTGCCAGCAGCTTGGTCTACCTAGCTGAGACCCAGTACTTC. This gives the protein CASSLVYLAETQYF.

This chain links TRBV7-2 with TRBJ2-1; TRBD2 agrees at 9 bases. The CDR3 totals 17 residues. Germline CDR1 and CDR2: SGHTA and FQGNSA. After removal of 1 base from V and 6 bases from J, the junction contained 10 bases not matched to a gene. CDR3 protein: CASSLDSGAGGANEQFF. The CDR3 DNA is TGTGCCAGCAGCTTAGATTCGGGAGCGGGAGGAGCCAATGAGCAGTTCTTC.

This clone has just a few counts. V gene TRBV5-4 combines with J gene TRBJ2-3; 7 nucleotides agree with TRBD2. The germline V gene encodes CDR1 SGHNT and CDR2 YYREEE (reference sequence). V was pared by 4 bases and J by 5 bases, with 7 bases of the junction left unmatched. CDR3 length: 14 residues. The CDR3 protein is CASSRGGEGDTQYF. The CDR3 coding sequence is TGTGCCAGCAGCCGCGGAGGGGAGGGAGATACGCAGTATTTT.

This clone has just a few counts. The chain couples TRBV19 to TRBJ1-6; D unclear. Trimming cost V 3 bases and J 0 bases, with 12 bases left between them. Germline lookup yields CDR1 LNHDA and CDR2 SQIVND (reference sequence). The CDR3 has 17 amino acids. The CDR3 spells CASSMVPGSSYNSPLHF. The CDR3 nucleotides are TGTGCCAGTAGTATGGTCCCAGGAAGCTCCTATAATTCACCCCTCCACTTT.

The rearrangement joins TRBV28 to TRBJ2-5; 8 bases fit TRBD1. The CDR3 runs to 15 residues. V shed 5 bases, J shed 3 bases, and the junction held 8 bases outside the gene matches. CDR1 MDHEN and CDR2 SYDVKM come from the germline V gene. CDR3 residues: CASSPGQGLKETQYF. CDR3 in DNA: TGTGCCAGCAGTCCCGGACAGGGTCTGAAAGAGACCCAGTACTTC.

The chain employs TRBV10-3 and TRBJ1-1; no clear D gene. Germline assignment: CDR1 ENHRY and CDR2 SYGVKD. The CDR3 has 16 residues. V gave up 2 bases and J gave up 1 base, with 14 bases separating them. For the CDR3, the DNA is TGTGCCATCAGTGAGGGGTACGACGGGAGGAACACTGAAGCTTTCTTT. It yields the protein CAISEGYDGRNTEAFF.

The chain uses TRBV7-2 and TRBJ1-1; no definite D call. The V end lost 2 bases, the J end lost 0 bases, and 13 bases lay between the germline ends. Germline-derived CDR1 and CDR2 are SGHTA and FQGNSA. The CDR3 runs to 16 residues. This chain's CDR3 is CASSLLGYIVNTEAFF. DNA of the CDR3: TGTGCCAGCAGCTTATTGGGCTATATTGTGAACACTGAAGCTTTCTTT. Complete variable domain (other parts from reference TRBV7-2 and TRBJ1-1): GAGVSQSPSNKVTEKGKDVELRCDPISGHTALYWYRQSLGQGLEFLIYFQGNSAPDKSGLPSDRFSAERTGGSVSTLTIQRTQQEDSAVYLCASSLLGYIVNTEAFFGQGTRLTVV.

The chain combines TRBV7-2 with TRBJ2-7; the match to TRBD2 covers 11 bases. Losses at the gene ends were 5 bases for V and 2 bases for J; bases not matched to a gene: 8. The germline CDR1 and CDR2 sequences are SGHTA and FQGNSA. The CDR3 consists of 16 residues. The CDR3: CASSPEGTSGAYEQYF. CDR3 in DNA: TGTGCCAGCAGCCCCGAAGGGACTAGCGGCGCCTACGAGCAGTACTTC.

The chain uses TRBV28 and TRBJ1-5, with TRBD1 identical over 8 bases. CDR3 length: 18 amino acids. V gave up 7 bases and J gave up 0 bases; unmatched junction bases: 14. Germline V gene lookup returns CDR1 MDHEN and CDR2 SYDVKM. The CDR3 loop is CASTLPGDRFNSNQPQHF. In nucleotides, the CDR3 is TGTGCCAGCACCCTTCCGGGGGACAGGTTCAATAGCAATCAGCCCCAGCATTTT.

The table lists this clone with a count of one. The chain couples TRBV7-9 to TRBJ2-3, with TRBD2 matching over 7 bases. The junction had 14 bases not matched to a gene; V was cut back by 0 bases and J by 2 bases. Germline assignment: CDR1 SEHNR and CDR2 FQNEAQ (reference sequence). The CDR3 has 19 residues. This CDR3 is CASSLAWWSVAGDTDTQYF. In DNA, the CDR3 is TGTGCCAGCAGCTTAGCGTGGTGGTCCGTGGCGGGGGACACAGATACGCAGTATTTT. The full variable domain, rest sourced from reference TRBV7-9 and TRBJ2-3, is DTGVSQNPRHKITKRGQNVTFRCDPISEHNRLYWYRQTLGQGPEFLTYFQNEAQLEKSRLLSDRFSAERPKGSFSTLEIQRTEQGDSAMYLCASSLAWWSVAGDTDTQYFGPGTRLTVL.

This chain joins TRBV5-6 and TRBJ2-1; D unresolved. In germline, CDR1 is SGHDT, CDR2 YYEEEE. V was clipped by 2 bases and J by 6 bases, with 9 bases between them. The CDR3 sequence is 13 residues long. CDR3 sequence reads: CASSFFQINEQFF. In DNA, the CDR3 is TGTGCCAGCAGCTTTTTCCAGATCAATGAGCAGTTCTTC.

The gene calls are TRBV6-1 and TRBJ1-5; D is possibly TRBD1 (5 bases). V gave up 2 bases and J gave up 4 bases, with 6 bases separating them. This CDR3 has 13 residues. Germline loops: CDR1 MNHNS, CDR2 SASEGT. For the CDR3, the DNA is TGTGCCAGCAGTGAACACAGGAATCAGCCCCAGCATTTT. Encoded protein: CASSEHRNQPQHF.

The chain links TRBV28 to TRBJ1-5; unclear D gene. Trimming took 5 bases from V and 5 from J, leaving 13 bases between them. Germline-derived CDR1 and CDR2 are MDHEN and SYDVKM. This CDR3 region has 14 residues. The CDR3 sequence: CASSPAQEDQPQHF. The CDR3 coding sequence is TGTGCCAGCAGTCCGGCTCAAGAGGATCAGCCCCAGCATTTT.

This clone was detected only once. Other DNA variants within this sample encode the same CDR3. The chain is built from TRBV6-1 and TRBJ1-2; no clear D. Germline loops: CDR1 MNHNS, CDR2 SASEGT. The V end lost 3 bases, the J end lost 2 bases, and 7 bases lay between the germline ends. The CDR3 runs 13 residues. For the CDR3, the DNA is TGTGCCAGCAGTGAGGCAGGAAACTATGGCTACACCTTC. This codes for CASSEAGNYGYTF.

The V and J genes are TRBV28 and TRBJ1-1, with D possibly matching TRBD1 (5 bases). The germline V gene encodes CDR1 MDHEN and CDR2 SYDVKM. Deletions cut 3 bases from V and 5 bases from J, with 16 bases between. The CDR3 sequence is 15 residues long. The CDR3 DNA follows: TGTGCCAGCAGTTTCCCGGGCTCGGGGGGAACTGAAGCTTTCTTT. Amino acids: CASSFPGSGGTEAFF.

The chain joins TRBV14 to TRBJ2-7; no clear D. There are 14 residues in the CDR3. Trimming cost V 0 bases and J 2 bases, with 8 bases left between them. The germline V gene encodes CDR1 SGHDN and CDR2 FVKESK. The CDR3 coding sequence is TGTGCCAGCAGCCAAGACCTTATTGCCTACGAGCAGTACTTC. It yields the protein CASSQDLIAYEQYF.